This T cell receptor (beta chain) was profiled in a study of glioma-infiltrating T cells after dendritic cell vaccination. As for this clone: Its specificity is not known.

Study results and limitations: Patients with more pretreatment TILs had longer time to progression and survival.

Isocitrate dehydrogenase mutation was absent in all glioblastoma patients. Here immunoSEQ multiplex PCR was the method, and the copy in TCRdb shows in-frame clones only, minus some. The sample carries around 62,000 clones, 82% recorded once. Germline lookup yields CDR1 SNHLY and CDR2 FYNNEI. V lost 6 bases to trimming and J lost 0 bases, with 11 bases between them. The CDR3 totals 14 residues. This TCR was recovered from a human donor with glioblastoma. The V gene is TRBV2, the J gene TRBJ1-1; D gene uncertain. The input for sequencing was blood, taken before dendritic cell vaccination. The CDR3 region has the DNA TGTGCCAGCAGCCAACGGGATTTGAACACTGAAGCTTTCTTT. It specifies CASSQRDLNTEAFF.